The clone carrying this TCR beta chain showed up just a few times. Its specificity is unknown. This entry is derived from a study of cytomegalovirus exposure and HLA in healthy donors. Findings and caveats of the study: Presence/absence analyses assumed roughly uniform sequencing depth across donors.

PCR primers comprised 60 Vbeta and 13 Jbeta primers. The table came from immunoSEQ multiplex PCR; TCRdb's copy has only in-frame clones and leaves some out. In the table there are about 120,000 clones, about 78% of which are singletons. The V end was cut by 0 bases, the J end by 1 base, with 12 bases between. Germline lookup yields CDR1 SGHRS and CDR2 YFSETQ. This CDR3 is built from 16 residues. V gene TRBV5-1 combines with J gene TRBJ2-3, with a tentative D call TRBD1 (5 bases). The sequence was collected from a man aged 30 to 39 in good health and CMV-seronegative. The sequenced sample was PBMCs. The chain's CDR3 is CASSLVLGRGTDTQYF. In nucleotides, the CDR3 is TGCGCCAGCAGCTTGGTTTTGGGCAGGGGCACAGATACGCAGTATTTT.